This T cell receptor (beta chain) appears in the sequencing data of a study of CD8 T cells in Susac syndrome. An input of roughly 0.45 to 1 ug of RNA was subjected to reverse transcription using random hexamers. One entry per CDR3 protein, called by TCRdb with MiXCR from the immunoSEQ multiplex PCR reads. The sample lists approximately 220,000 distinct CDR3 sequences, roughly 94% occurring once. This CDR3 contains 14 residues. Per germline, CDR1 MNHEY and CDR2 SMNVEV (reference sequence). Trimming took off 4 bases at V and 6 bases at J, with 13 bases between the two ends. The sequencing input was CD4+ T cells from PBMCs. This TCR derives from a human donor with multiple sclerosis. The chain combines TRBV27 with TRBJ2-1, with D perhaps assigned TRBD1 or TRBD2 (5 bases each). DNA of the CDR3: TGTGCCAGCAGTTCCCCGGGGCAGAGCAATGAGCAGTTCTTC. This codes for CASSSPGQSNEQFF.